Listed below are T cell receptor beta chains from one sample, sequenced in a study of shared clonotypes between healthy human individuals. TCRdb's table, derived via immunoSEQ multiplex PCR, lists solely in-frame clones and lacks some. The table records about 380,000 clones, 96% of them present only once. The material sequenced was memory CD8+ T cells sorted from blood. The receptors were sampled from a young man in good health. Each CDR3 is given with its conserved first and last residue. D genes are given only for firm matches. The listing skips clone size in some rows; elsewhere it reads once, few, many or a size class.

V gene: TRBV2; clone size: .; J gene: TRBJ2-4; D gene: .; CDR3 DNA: TGTGCCAGCAGTAACAGGGTAGCCAAAAACATTCAGTACTTC; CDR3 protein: CASSNRVAKNIQYF
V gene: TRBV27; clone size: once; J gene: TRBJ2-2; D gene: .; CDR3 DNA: TGTGCCAGCAGCCCGCAGAATCCCACCGGGGAGCTGTTTTTT; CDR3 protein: CASSPQNPTGELFF
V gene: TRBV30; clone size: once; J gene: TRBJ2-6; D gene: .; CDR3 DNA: TGTGCCTGGAGCGACCCGTGGGTCTCTGGGGCCAACGTCCTGACTTTC; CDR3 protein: CAWSDPWVSGANVLTF
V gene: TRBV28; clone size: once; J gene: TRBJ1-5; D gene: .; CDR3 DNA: TGTGCCAGCAGTTTAGGGTACAATCAGCCCCAGCATTTT; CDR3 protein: CASSLGYNQPQHF
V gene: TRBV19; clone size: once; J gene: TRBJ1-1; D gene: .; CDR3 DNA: TGTGCCAGTAGTACAGGGAACACTGAAGCTTTCTTT; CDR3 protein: CASSTGNTEAFF
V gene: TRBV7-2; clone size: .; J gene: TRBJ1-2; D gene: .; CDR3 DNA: TGTGCCAGCAGCCTGGGAGCGAGCGGCTACACCTTC; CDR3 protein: CASSLGASGYTF
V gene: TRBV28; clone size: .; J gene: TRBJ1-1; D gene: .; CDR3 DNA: TGTGCCAGCAGTTCCCGCCCCGTCGGAGCTTTCTTT; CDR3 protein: CASSSRPVGAFF
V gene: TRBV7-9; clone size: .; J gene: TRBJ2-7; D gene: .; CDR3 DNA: TGTGCCAGCAGCTTATGGGCGTCTAAACTGACGGACTACGAGCAGTACTTC; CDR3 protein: CASSLWASKLTDYEQYF
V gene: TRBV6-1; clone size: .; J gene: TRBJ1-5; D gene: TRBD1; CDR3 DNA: TGTGCCAGCATCAATGGACAGGGGGGCAATCAGCCCCAGCATTTT; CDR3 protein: CASINGQGGNQPQHF
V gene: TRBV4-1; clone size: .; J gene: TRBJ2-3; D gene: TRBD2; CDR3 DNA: TGCGCCAGCGGTCAAATGGGAGCGGGAGGGCCCGGAGATACGCAGTATTTT; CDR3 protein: CASGQMGAGGPGDTQYF
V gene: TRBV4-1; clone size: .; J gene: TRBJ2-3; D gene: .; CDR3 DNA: TGCGCCAGCAGCCAAGCCGCTCACACAGATACGCAGTATTTT; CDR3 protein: CASSQAAHTDTQYF
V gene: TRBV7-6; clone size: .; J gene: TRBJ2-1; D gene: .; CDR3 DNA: TGTGCCAGCAGCTCGTACCGGGACTTCAATGAGCAGTTCTTC; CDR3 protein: CASSSYRDFNEQFF
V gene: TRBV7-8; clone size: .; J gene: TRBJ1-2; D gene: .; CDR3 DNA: TGTGCCAGCAGCTTAGCGCGGCACCACCCAGGGAATGGCTACACCTTC; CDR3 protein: CASSLARHHPGNGYTF
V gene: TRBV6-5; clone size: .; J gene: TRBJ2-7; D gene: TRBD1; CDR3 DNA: TGTGCCAGCAGTTACTACAGGGGGAGCGAGCAGTACTTC; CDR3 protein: CASSYYRGSEQYF
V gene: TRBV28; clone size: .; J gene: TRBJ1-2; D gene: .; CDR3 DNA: TGTGCCAACCGAGGGGGGGCTGACTATGGCTACACCTTC; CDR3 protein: CANRGGADYGYTF
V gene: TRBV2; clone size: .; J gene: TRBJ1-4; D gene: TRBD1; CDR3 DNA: TGTGCCAGCAGTTACCTGACAGGGTCTAATGAAAAACTGTTTTTT; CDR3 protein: CASSYLTGSNEKLFF
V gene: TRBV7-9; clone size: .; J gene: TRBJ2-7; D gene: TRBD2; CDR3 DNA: TGTGCCAGCAGCCGACGGACTAGCGGGAGAAACGAGCAGTACTTC; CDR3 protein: CASSRRTSGRNEQYF
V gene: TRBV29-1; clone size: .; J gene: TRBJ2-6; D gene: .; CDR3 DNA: TGCAGCGTGCACGCGGTCTCTGGGGCCAACGTCCTGACTTTC; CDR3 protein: CSVHAVSGANVLTF